This T cell receptor (beta chain) originates from a study of CD8 T cells in Susac syndrome. CDR1 and CDR2 (germline): MGHRA, YSYEKL. Trimming left V 0 bases short and J 6 bases short, with 15 bases between. The CDR3 spans 15 residues. The sequenced target, TCR beta, came from blood CD8+ and CD4+ T cells. Reverse transcription of roughly 0.45 to 1 ug RNA was performed with random hexamers. MiXCR, run by TCRdb on the immunoSEQ multiplex PCR reads, gives a single entry per CDR3 protein. Of some 200,000 distinct CDR3 sequences in the sample, almost 96% were seen once. The chain combines TRBV4-1 with TRBJ2-7, with a weak D call TRBD2 (5 bases). The clonotype was recovered from a human donor with Susac syndrome. The sequencing input was CD4+ T cells from PBMCs. The CDR3 is CASSQDGGLTGEQYF. The CDR3 coding sequence is TGCGCCAGCAGCCAAGACGGAGGATTAACCGGCGAGCAGTACTTC.